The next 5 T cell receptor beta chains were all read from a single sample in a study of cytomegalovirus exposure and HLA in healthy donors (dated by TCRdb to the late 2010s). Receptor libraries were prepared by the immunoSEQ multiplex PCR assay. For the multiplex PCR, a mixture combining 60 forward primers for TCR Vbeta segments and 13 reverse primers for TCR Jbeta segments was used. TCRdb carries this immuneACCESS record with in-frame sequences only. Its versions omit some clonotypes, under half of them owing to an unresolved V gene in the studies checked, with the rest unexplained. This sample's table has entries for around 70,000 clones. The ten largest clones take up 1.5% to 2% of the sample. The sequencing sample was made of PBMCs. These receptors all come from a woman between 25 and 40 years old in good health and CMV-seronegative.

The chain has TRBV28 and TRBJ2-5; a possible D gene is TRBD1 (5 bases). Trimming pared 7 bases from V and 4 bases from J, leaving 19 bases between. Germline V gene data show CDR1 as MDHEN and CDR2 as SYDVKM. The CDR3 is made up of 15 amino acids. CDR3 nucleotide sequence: TGTGCCAGCACCGGTCAGGGCTTCCTGGGAGAGACCCAGTACTTC. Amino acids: CASTGQGFLGETQYF.

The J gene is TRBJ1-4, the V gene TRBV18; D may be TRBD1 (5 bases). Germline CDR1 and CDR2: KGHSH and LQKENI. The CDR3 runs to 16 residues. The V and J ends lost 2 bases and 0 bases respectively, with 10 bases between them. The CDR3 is CASSPGTRATNEKLFF. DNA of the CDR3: TGTGCCAGCTCACCAGGCACCAGGGCAACTAATGAAAAACTGTTTTTT. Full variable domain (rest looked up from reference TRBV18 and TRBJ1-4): NAGVMQNPRHLVRRRGQEARLRCSPMKGHSHVYWYRQLPEEGLKFMVYLQKENIIDESGMPKERFSAEFPKEGPSILRIQQVVRGDSAAYFCASSPGTRATNEKLFFGSGTQLSVL.

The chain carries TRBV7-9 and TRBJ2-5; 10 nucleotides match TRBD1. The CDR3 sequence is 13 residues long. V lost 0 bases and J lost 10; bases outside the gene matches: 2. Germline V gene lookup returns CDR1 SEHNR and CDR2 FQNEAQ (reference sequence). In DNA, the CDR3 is TGTGCCAGCAGCTTAGCGGGACAGGGGAACCAGTACTTC. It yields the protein CASSLAGQGNQYF.

The chain's CDR3 is CASSEAAGGFGEQYF. The CDR3 region has the DNA TGTGCCAGCAGTGAAGCAGCGGGAGGGTTCGGCGAGCAGTACTTC. This chain uses TRBV6-1 with TRBJ2-7; 10 nucleotides line up with TRBD2. J lost 6 bases, V lost 0 bases, and 5 bases had no gene match. The CDR3 is made up of 15 amino acids. Germline CDR1 is MNHNS and CDR2 is SASEGT.

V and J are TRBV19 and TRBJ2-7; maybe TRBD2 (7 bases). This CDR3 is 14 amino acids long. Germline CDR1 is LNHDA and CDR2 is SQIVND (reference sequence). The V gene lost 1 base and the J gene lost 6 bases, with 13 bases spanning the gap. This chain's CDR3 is CASSIVGGLSEQYF. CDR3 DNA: TGTGCCAGTAGTATAGTCGGGGGGCTCAGCGAGCAGTACTTC.